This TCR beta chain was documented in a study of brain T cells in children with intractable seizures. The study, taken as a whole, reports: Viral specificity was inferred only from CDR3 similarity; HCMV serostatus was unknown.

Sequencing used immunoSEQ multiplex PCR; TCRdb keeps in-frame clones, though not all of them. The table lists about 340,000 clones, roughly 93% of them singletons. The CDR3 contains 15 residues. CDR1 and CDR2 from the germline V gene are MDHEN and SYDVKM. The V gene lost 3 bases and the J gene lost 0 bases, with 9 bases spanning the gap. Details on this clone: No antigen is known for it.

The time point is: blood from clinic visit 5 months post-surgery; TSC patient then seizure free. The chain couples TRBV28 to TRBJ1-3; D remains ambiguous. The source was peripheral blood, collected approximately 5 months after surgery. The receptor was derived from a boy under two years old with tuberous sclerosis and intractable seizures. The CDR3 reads CASSFYSVSGNTIYF. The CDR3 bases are TGTGCCAGCAGTTTCTACAGCGTCTCTGGAAACACCATATATTTT.